The entry below gives a single T cell receptor beta chain sequence along with its context. Trimming shortened V by 10 bases and J by 0 bases, and 10 bases separated the two germline ends. This CDR3 has 13 residues. Germline V gives CDR1 SNHLY, CDR2 FYNNEI. These data originate in a study of blood T cell repertoires in COVID-19. Overall study context: Donors in Cohort 3 who had recovered were those with two negative PCRs, healthcare professional clearance, or resolution of their symptoms. Samples representing acute and convalescent COVID-19 were sourced from the United States, Italy and Spain.

Assay: immunoSEQ multiplex PCR; the TCRdb copy retains only in-frame clones and omits some. The table lists around 360,000 clones, around 87% of them singletons. Recruitment covered roughly 22 US areas and drew participants whose ages spanned about 18 to 89 years. Sample: PBMCs or T cells enriched from blood (not recorded which). J is TRBJ1-5 and V is TRBV2; D remains ambiguous. The clonotype comes from a man between 40 and 49 years old in a cohort exposed to, infected with or recovered from COVID-19 (not recorded which). CDR3 nucleotides: TGTGCCACCGGACTTTATAGCAATCAGCCCCAGCATTTT. This encodes CATGLYSNQPQHF.